Below, 20 T cell receptor beta chains from the same sample are listed, as sequenced in a study of blood T cell repertoires in COVID-19. Sequencing used immunoSEQ multiplex PCR; TCRdb keeps in-frame clones, though not all of them. The sample gives about 330,000 clones, 70% to 90% of which show up once; just over 7% is in the top ten. Sequencing was done on a sample of peripheral blood. The receptors originated from a human donor in a cohort sampled during active COVID-19.

This chain joins TRBV5-4 and TRBJ2-3, with a tentative D call TRBD2 (7 bases). Germline V gene sequence: CDR1 SGHNT, CDR2 YYREEE (reference sequence). Trimming pared 3 bases from V and 5 bases from J, leaving 16 bases between. CDR3 size: 15 residues. The CDR3 reads CASSWDEGGGDTQYF. The CDR3 region has the DNA TGTGCCAGCAGCTGGGATGAGGGGGGGGGAGATACGCAGTATTTT.

The CDR3 loop is CATSRETTGGGYTF. In nucleotides, the CDR3 is TGTGCCACCAGCAGAGAGACAACAGGGGGTGGCTACACCTTC. This chain joins TRBV15 and TRBJ1-2, with TRBD1 matching over 8 bases. The CDR3 sequence is 14 residues long. CDR1 and CDR2 from the germline V gene are LNHNV and YYDKDF (reference sequence). V trimming: 0 bases; J trimming: 7 bases; junction bases outside the gene matches: 4.

The chain carries TRBV5-1 and TRBJ2-3; 8 bases line up with TRBD2. CDR1 is SGHRS and CDR2 is YFSETQ in the germline V gene. V shed 2 bases and J 4 bases; nucleotides not matched to a gene: 3. This CDR3 spans 14 amino acids. The CDR3 sequence: CASSLGLAPDTQYF. The CDR3 nucleotides read TGCGCCAGCAGCTTAGGACTAGCTCCAGATACGCAGTATTTT.

The V and J genes are TRBV23-1 and TRBJ1-1; 9 positions agree with TRBD1. TRBV23-1 is filed as an ORF, its function uncertain. This CDR3 region has 15 residues. Trimming at V came to 6 bases and at J to 4 bases, leaving 9 bases not matched to a gene. The CDR3 is CASSPRTGVSTEAFF. CDR3 nucleotides: TGCGCCAGCAGCCCGAGGACAGGGGTCTCCACTGAAGCTTTCTTT.

The chain employs TRBV7-6 and TRBJ2-7; a possible D gene is TRBD1 (6 bases). CDR3 length: 15 amino acids. Germline lookup yields CDR1 SGHVS and CDR2 FNYEAQ. Trimming took off 2 bases at V and 1 base at J, with 12 bases between the two ends. The CDR3 DNA sequence: TGTGCCAGCAGCTTATCTACAGGGTTTTCCTACGAGCAGTACTTC. Its protein product is CASSLSTGFSYEQYF.

The chain uses TRBV12-5 and TRBJ2-3; 7 bases fit TRBD2. With 6 bases clipped from V and 1 base from J, the junction kept 16 bases outside the gene matches. The CDR3 loop spans 18 amino acids. In germline, CDR1 is LGHNT, CDR2 FRNRAP. CDR3 DNA: TGTGCTAGTGGGGTCGCAGGAGTGCGGGGGACCGGCACAGATACGCAGTATTTT. It specifies CASGVAGVRGTGTDTQYF.

The chain recombines TRBV5-8 with TRBJ2-3; TRBD2 matches 7 bases. Trimming cost V 2 bases and J 2 bases; bases outside gene matches: 8. Germline V gene data show CDR1 as SGHTS and CDR2 as YDEGEE. The CDR3 extends over 16 amino acids. CDR3 sequence reads: CASSLPRGGLTDTQYF. In DNA, the CDR3 is TGTGCCAGCAGCTTACCCCGCGGGGGTCTCACAGATACGCAGTATTTT.

The CDR3 here is CASSPKQGAGYEQYF. The CDR3 DNA reads TGCGCCAGCAGCCCAAAACAGGGGGCTGGTTACGAGCAGTACTTC. The J gene is TRBJ2-7, the V gene TRBV4-1; 9 bases are shared with TRBD1. After removal of 4 bases from V and 4 bases from J, the junction contained 8 bases not matched to a gene. Germline V CDR1 and CDR2: MGHRA, YSYEKL. The CDR3 runs 15 residues.

This clone was counted a few times. The chain joins TRBV18 to TRBJ1-1; no reliable D call. The CDR3 consists of 12 residues. Germline V gene data show CDR1 as KGHSH and CDR2 as LQKENI. V lost 3 bases, J lost 6 bases, and 8 bases lay in between. The CDR3 spells CASSPDEAEAFF. CDR3 bases: TGTGCCAGCTCACCCGACGAGGCTGAAGCTTTCTTT.

The chain has TRBV12-5 and TRBJ1-6; D is uncertain. The CDR3 consists of 14 residues. Trimming removed 6 bases from V and 3 bases from J, with 9 bases in between. Per the germline V gene, CDR1 is LGHNT and CDR2 is FRNRAP. The CDR3 region is CASGLRDYNSPLHF. CDR3 in DNA: TGTGCTAGTGGCCTCCGGGACTATAATTCACCCCTCCACTTT.

V is TRBV5-8 and J is TRBJ2-7, with D perhaps matching TRBD1 (6 bases). CDR3 length: 14 residues. Germline CDR1 reads SGHTS; CDR2 reads YDEGEE. Between the trimmed V and J ends, which lost 6 bases and 4 bases, there was a span of 17 bases. In DNA, the CDR3 is TGTGCCAGCACCTCTTGGGGGACACCGTACGAGCAGTACTTC. The encoded protein is CASTSWGTPYEQYF.

The chain recombines TRBV30 with TRBJ1-2; a possible D gene is TRBD1 (5 bases). The CDR3 runs 13 residues. From germline, CDR1 is GTSNPN and CDR2 SVGIG (reference sequence). V was clipped by 6 bases and J by 8 bases, with 19 bases between them. This chain's CDR3 is CACSPRGGVGYTF. CDR3 nucleotide sequence: TGTGCCTGTTCTCCCCGGGGGGGAGTGGGCTACACCTTC.

Only one count was recorded for this clone. The chain recombines TRBV18 with TRBJ1-1; maybe TRBD1 (5 bases). This CDR3 is built from 16 residues. The V gene's germline CDR1 is KGHSH and CDR2 LQKENI. Trimming stripped 2 bases from V and 5 bases from J, with 18 bases between. CDR3 coding DNA: TGTGCCAGCTCACCATCGGCGAAATTAGGGGATACTGAAGCTTTCTTT. Protein product: CASSPSAKLGDTEAFF.

The V gene is TRBV9, the J gene TRBJ2-3; 9 bases are shared with TRBD2. Germline assignment: CDR1 SGDLS and CDR2 YYNGEE. The CDR3 loop spans 15 amino acids. Trimming took 0 bases from V and 4 from J; bases not matched to a gene: 3. The CDR3 DNA sequence: TGTGCCAGCAGCGTAGAGCGGGGGGCGTCAGATACGCAGTATTTT. Translating gives CASSVERGASDTQYF.

This chain uses TRBV19 with TRBJ1-3, with a possible D match to TRBD1 (6 bases). Per the germline V gene, CDR1 is LNHDA and CDR2 is SQIVND (reference sequence). V lost 5 bases, J lost 4 bases, and 15 bases lay in between. This CDR3 contains 15 residues. The CDR3 sequence: CASSASGTNGNTIYF. Here the CDR3 DNA reads TGTGCCAGTAGTGCGTCCGGGACAAACGGAAACACCATATATTTT.

The J gene is TRBJ2-3, the V gene TRBV4-1; no reliable D call. In germline, CDR1 is MGHRA, CDR2 YSYEKL. The CDR3 length is 15 residues. Trimming pared 0 bases from V and 4 bases from J, leaving 11 bases between. CDR3 DNA: TGCGCCAGCAGCCAAGATTTAAGAGGCGCAGATACGCAGTATTTT. This sequence encodes CASSQDLRGADTQYF.

This chain joins TRBV4-2 and TRBJ1-1; tentative D call: TRBD1 (5 bases). The V end lost 1 base, the J end lost 3 bases, and 6 bases lay between the germline ends. The CDR3 contains 13 residues. The germline V gene encodes CDR1 LGHNA and CDR2 YNFKEQ. CDR3 protein: CASSQGGHTEAFF. In nucleotides, the CDR3 is TGTGCCAGCAGCCAAGGGGGCCACACTGAAGCTTTCTTT.

This sequence joins TRBV6-5 and TRBJ2-7; a possible D gene is TRBD1 (5 bases). Germline V gene lookup returns CDR1 MNHEY and CDR2 SVGAGI. The V gene lost 5 bases and the J gene lost 6 bases, with 20 bases spanning the gap. The CDR3 runs 15 residues. CDR3 sequence reads: CASSSSQGMMGEQYF. The CDR3 DNA sequence: TGTGCCAGCAGTAGTTCCCAGGGAATGATGGGCGAGCAGTACTTC.

V is TRBV5-1 and J is TRBJ2-7; a weak D match, TRBD1 (5 bases). The CDR3 totals 14 residues. Trimming took 1 base from V and 5 from J, leaving 13 bases between them. CDR1 and CDR2 (germline): SGHRS, YFSETQ. As DNA, the CDR3 is TGCGCCAGCAGCTTGTTAGGGGTTTGGAACGAGCAGTACTTC. Its protein is CASSLLGVWNEQYF.

This chain joins TRBV27 and TRBJ2-1; unclear D gene. The CDR3 loop spans 15 amino acids. Trimming took 3 bases from V and 2 from J, leaving 11 bases between them. Per the germline V gene, CDR1 is MNHEY and CDR2 is SMNVEV (reference sequence). CDR3 residues: CASSFSANTYNEQFF. CDR3 DNA: TGTGCCAGCAGTTTTTCAGCGAACACCTACAATGAGCAGTTCTTC.